This T cell receptor beta chain stems from a study of shared clonotypes between healthy human individuals (dated by TCRdb to about 2020). Study-wide context: The cohort comprised a couple of women and three men aged 18 to 49 years. For each donor, CD4 naive and CD4 memory were each run on three plates, CD8 naive on two plates, and CD8 memory on one plate. Blood TCR repertoires of a handful of healthy adults were deeply sequenced to estimate repertoire size and the extent of clonotype sharing between individuals. To increase sequencing depth and limit assay-specific biases, different laboratories used diverse techniques to prepare libraries and sequence TCR repertoires. Each donor's leukapheresis produced roughly between roughly 0.85 and 10 billion PBMCs. Paper-wide results and their limitations: Rarefaction of sorted-subset datasets indicated incomplete sequencing despite the large sequencing depth. Pairwise subsampling led to the expectation that sequencing depth would affect the degree of clonotype sharing among donors. Naive subsets generally had larger estimated clonotype richness than memory subsets did. Higher generation probabilities were observed for clonotypes shared by all four sorted-subset donors than for non-shared clonotypes. The small number of donors limited the genetic and exposure-history diversity represented. Across a handful of donors, 4.5% to 6.5% of naive CD4, roughly 3.8% of naive CD8, roughly 2.3% of memory CD4, and under 0.45% of memory CD8 clonotypes were shared. Sampling was restricted to blood, and TCR repertoires in tissue are likely to differ from TCR repertoires in blood.

Points on this clone: Its specific antigen is unknown. This could be a read error, since a much larger clone is one nucleotide away. The identical CDR3 is also encoded by other nucleotide sequences in the sample.

The donors were healthy, HIV-negative adults with no recently reported acute infections or vaccinations. Every donor was a Caucasian adult living in Nashville, Tennessee, USA. CD4+ T cells were enriched through magnetic negative selection, after which naive cells were positively selected on CD45RA and the remaining negative fraction served as the memory subset. After blood collection by leukapheresis, PBMCs were isolated using Ficoll-Histopaque density gradient centrifugation and then cryopreserved in the vapor phase of liquid nitrogen. Analytical flow cytometry was used to check the purity and quantity of each magnetically sorted T cell population. From each sorted fraction, genomic DNA was isolated and quantified by UV absorbance on a Nanodrop 2000c. The junction shows trimming of 2 bases on V and 4 bases on J, plus 6 bases between the germline ends. Taken from the germline V gene, the CDR1 and CDR2 loops are KGHSH and LQKENI. Counted from cysteine to phenylalanine, this CDR3 has 12 amino acids. Here the CDR3 DNA is all that survives: 36 bases in frame from base 1.

TCR CDR3 regions were amplified from genomic DNA by multiplex PCR using the deep immunoSEQ assay. Extracted genomic DNA from each cell subset was spread evenly across all wells of several immunoSEQ 96-well plates, with each plate serving as a replicate. For sorted subsets, around 0.2 ug genomic DNA, equal to tens of thousands of T cell genomes, was loaded into each replicate PCR. Purified libraries were quantified with a Qubit 3.0 fluorometer, sized on a Bioanalyzer 2100, and re-quantified with the KAPA Library Quantification kit. A separate single-read 150-cycle Illumina NextSeq 550 flow cell was used to sequence each immunoSEQ 96-well plate. The source study handled its data this way. Because the immunoSEQ output included only junctional sequences and no quality scores, the filtering could not be the same as the filtering used for full-length reads. Sequences were annotated with PyIR, a Python wrapper for IgBLAST v1.9, using IMGT germline references to assign V/J genes and CDR3. Any read was removed if the V/J assignment was weak (E-value above 1e-6), the CDR3 was missing, or the read contained stop codons, out-of-frame junctions, or ambiguous translated residues. V3J clonotypes were defined by identical inferred V gene, J gene, and CDR3 amino acid sequence. Percentage overlap between repertoires was calculated by dividing the number of shared unique clonotypes by the size of the smaller repertoire. RTK rarefaction, the Chao1 estimator, and Recon v2.1 estimates of unobserved clonotypes were used to assess repertoire richness. For all TCRbeta clonotypes obtained by the gDNA method from a handful of donors, generation probabilities were computed with OLGA. TCRdb re-hosts the immuneACCESS table, in-frame sequences only. Its copies lack some clones; in the studies checked, an unresolved V gene accounts for under half of them, and the cause for the rest is not known. D and trimming were read from the DNA, whereas the V and J calls and clone size are those reported in that table. The sample table contains around 940,000 clones; only one count was recorded for 76% of them. Around 1.4% of the sample goes to the ten largest clones.

What was sequenced was memory CD4+ T cells sorted from blood. In light of the paper, this sample's cell subset or site label describes: CD45RA-negative fraction. The sequence joins TRBV18 to TRBJ2-7; a confident D gene designation cannot be given. The TCR was taken from a man aged 18 to 29 in good health. The CDR3 region: CASSPKGYEQYF. The DNA sequence is given as TGTGCCAGCTCACCAAAAGGGTACGAGCAGTACTTC.